The 10 T cell receptor delta chains below were found in one sample sequenced in a study of gamma-delta T cells after stem cell transplantation. TCRdb reran clone calling via CATT on the RT-PCR reads. The table lists about 2,800 delta-chain clones, roughly 2.6% of them singletons. The sequenced material came from gamma-delta T cells. The receptor source for this set is a human donor. It is not recorded whose cells these are; they may come from a transplant donor.

Worth noting for this clone: This may be a read error: a much more frequent sequence differs by one nucleotide. J is TRDJ3 and V is TRDV2; D unresolved. The V gene's germline CDR1 is GEAIGNYY and CDR2 EKD. This CDR3 is built from 20 residues. V dropped 0 bases and J dropped 0 bases, with 17 bases sitting between them. CDR3 sequence reads: CACDTVRTTVGSWDTRQMFF. CDR3 sequence (DNA): TGTGCCTGTGACACCGTGCGAACTACTGTCGGCTCCTGGGACACCCGACAGATGTTTTTC.

By sample fraction, this clone is medium-sized. The chain carries TRDV2 and TRDJ3, with TRDD3 matching 11 bases. CDR3 length: 17 residues. Looked up from germline, CDR1 is GEAIGNYY and CDR2 is EKD. The trim removed 1 base at V and 11 bases at J, leaving 9 bases unmatched. The CDR3, as DNA: TGTGCCTGTGACACAGCCTTGGGGGATACGAGCTCCCGACAGATGTTTTTC. It translates to CACDTALGDTSSRQMFF.

A remark on this clone: A far larger clone is off by one base, so a read error is likely. V gene TRDV2 combines with J gene TRDJ1; 9 bases line up with TRDD3. V lost 3 bases and J lost 0; bases outside the gene matches: 25. In germline, CDR1 is GEAIGNYY, CDR2 EKD. CDR3 length equals 22 residues. This chain's CDR3 is CACDSLPTTGGHVGSYTDKLIF. For the CDR3, the DNA is TGTGCCTGTGACTCCCTTCCAACTACTGGGGGACACGTAGGATCGTACACCGATAAACTCATCTTT.

Regarding this clone: TCRdb pairs this DNA with a much larger clone's protein that differs at residue 7, likely a read error; the protein shown was translated from the DNA. The chain combines TRDV2 with TRDJ1; 10 positions match TRDD3. Germline CDR1 reads GEAIGNYY; CDR2 reads EKD. V lost 3 bases and J lost 10; bases outside the gene matches: 19. CDR3 length equals 17 residues. This chain's CDR3 is CACDALQGDTVSLGLIF. Here the CDR3 DNA reads TGTGCCTGTGACGCCCTCCAGGGGGATACGGTATCCTTAGGACTCATCTTT.

This clone was counted a few times. The TCRdb record carries a much larger clone's protein, which differs from this DNA's translation at residue 16; a read error is the likely cause, and the protein listed here is the DNA translation. This rearrangement joins TRDV2 to TRDJ1; 10 positions match TRDD3. This CDR3 comprises 20 residues. Germline loops: CDR1 GEAIGNYY, CDR2 EKD. The CDR3 nucleotides are TGTGCCTGTGACACCGTGGCCCGTACTGGGGGATTCCCTCACACCAATAAACTCATCTTT. Translated: CACDTVARTGGFPHTNKLIF.

This clone came up a few times. This DNA translates differently at residue 12 from the TCRdb protein, which is that of a much larger clone; a read error is likely, and the protein shown is the DNA's own translation. This CDR3 reads CACDTMGGSSWGTRQMFF. CDR3 bases: TGTGCCTGTGACACGATGGGGGGTAGCTCCTGGGGCACCCGACAGATGTTTTTC. The J gene is TRDJ3, the V gene TRDV2; TRDD3 is a possible D gene (6 bases). This CDR3 comprises 18 residues. The germline CDR1 and CDR2 sequences are GEAIGNYY and EKD.

In the case of this clone: Only one base separates this from a far larger clonotype, so it likely reflects a read error. The sample has other DNA sequences that encode this CDR3 too. The chain links TRDV2 to TRDJ2; 11 bases are a match to TRDD3. The CDR3 loop spans 20 amino acids. CDR1 and CDR2 from the germline V gene are GEAIGNYY and EKD. The CDR3 reads CACDTVDTGGYTHLTAQLFF. CDR3 nucleotide sequence: TGCGCCTGTGACACCGTCGATACTGGGGGATATACCCATTTGACAGCACAACTCTTCTTT.

As for this clone: The protein given by TCRdb reflects a much larger clone and differs at residue 6 from this DNA's translation, likely from a read error; the protein shown is the DNA's translation. V and J are TRDV2 and TRDJ1, with TRDD3 matching 7 bases. Germline values: CDR1 GEAIGNYY, CDR2 EKD. V lost 0 bases, J lost 0 bases, and 12 bases stayed unmatched. The CDR3 sequence is 18 residues long. CDR3 nucleotide sequence: TGTGCCTGTGACACCGCAACTGGGGACCGGGTGTACACCGATAAACTCATCTTT. Amino acid sequence: CACDTATGDRVYTDKLIF.

This clone is classed as hyperexpanded. Other DNA sequences in the sample encode the same CDR3. CDR3 nucleotide sequence: TGTGCCTGTGACACCGTGGGGGATACACTCTCCTGGGACACCCGACAGATGTTTTTC. Its protein product is CACDTVGDTLSWDTRQMFF. The chain recombines TRDV2 with TRDJ3; TRDD3 matches at 10 bases. This CDR3 has 19 residues. J gave up 0 bases and V 0 bases, and 4 bases lay outside the gene matches. Germline assignment: CDR1 GEAIGNYY and CDR2 EKD.

This clone is medium-sized (0.01 to 0.1%) within its sample. This chain links TRDV2 with TRDJ1; 9 nucleotides match TRDD3. V dropped 3 bases and J dropped 1; count of bases not matched to a gene: 11. From germline, CDR1 is GEAIGNYY and CDR2 EKD. The CDR3 has 17 residues. The CDR3 DNA reads as TGTGCCTGTGACCTTCTGTCTGGGGATACGCGCACCGATAAACTCATCTTT. This translates into CACDLLSGDTRTDKLIF.